These 3 T cell receptor beta chains originate from one sample sequenced in a study of blood T cell repertoires in COVID-19. TCRdb's copy holds only in-frame clones and misses some; the assay was immunoSEQ multiplex PCR. The repertoire includes some 270,000 clones, around 84% of them detected once, and 1.5% to 1.7% sits in the top ten. The specimen was peripheral blood. These receptors were obtained from a woman aged 40 to 55 who had recovered from COVID-19.

The chain is built from TRBV7-6 and TRBJ2-7; 9 nucleotides line up with TRBD1. Germline trimming cut 5 bases from V and 2 bases from J; bases unmatched to any gene: 10. CDR3 length equals 16 residues. CDR1 is SGHVS and CDR2 is FNYEAQ in the germline V gene. The DNA for the CDR3 is TGTGCCAGCAGCCAAGGGGGGGGACAGGGCCCCTACGAGCAGTACTTC. Its protein product is CASSQGGGQGPYEQYF. Using reference TRBV7-6 and TRBJ2-7 for the parts outside the CDR3, the full variable domain is GAGVSQSPRYKVTKRGQDVALRCDPISGHVSLYWYRQALGQGPEFLTYFNYEAQQDKSGLPNDRFSAERPEGSISTLTIQRTEQRDSAMYRCASSQGGGQGPYEQYFGPGTRLTVT.

This chain uses TRBV29-1 with TRBJ1-2, with 10 nucleotides matching TRBD1. In germline, CDR1 is SQVTM, CDR2 ANQGSEA. Trimming cost V 6 bases and J 6 bases; bases outside gene matches: 10. The CDR3 has 14 amino acids. The CDR3 reads CSVAGTGVLNGYTF. CDR3 nucleotide sequence: TGCAGCGTCGCCGGGACAGGGGTCCTCAATGGCTACACCTTC. The entire variable domain, with the rest obtained from reference TRBV29-1 and TRBJ1-2, is as follows: SAVISQKPSRDICQRGTSLTIQCQVDSQVTMMFWYRQQPGQSLTLIATANQGSEATYESGFVIDKFPISRPNLTFSTLTVSNMSPEDSSIYLCSVAGTGVLNGYTFGSGTRLTVV.

This rearrangement joins TRBV11-3 to TRBJ2-3; 14 bases match TRBD2. The CDR3 length is 16 residues. Germline-derived CDR1 and CDR2 are SGHNT and YENEEA. V shed 3 bases and J 5 bases; nucleotides not matched to a gene: 4. This CDR3 reads CASSFRTSGGQDTQYF. The CDR3, as DNA: TGTGCCAGCAGCTTTCGGACTAGCGGGGGGCAAGATACGCAGTATTTT.